Below are 15 T cell receptor beta chains sequenced from a single sample in a study of blood T cell repertoires in COVID-19. Generated by immunoSEQ multiplex PCR, the TCRdb table keeps only in-frame clones and is missing some. Of some 320,000 clones in the sample, around 90% were seen once. Sequencing was done on a sample of PBMCs or T cells enriched from blood (not recorded which). These receptors originate from a man aged 60 to 69 who had recovered from COVID-19.

This sequence joins TRBV7-9 and TRBJ2-3; D unclear. Germline-derived CDR1 and CDR2 are SEHNR and FQNEAQ (reference sequence). This CDR3 region has 13 residues. Trimming stripped 5 bases from V and 1 base from J, with 7 bases between. The CDR3 protein is CASSRLGTDTQYF. CDR3 sequence (DNA): TGTGCCAGCAGCCGGTTAGGCACAGATACGCAGTATTTT.

The chain carries TRBV24-1 and TRBJ2-7; D is undetermined. The germline gives CDR1 KGHDR, CDR2 SFDVKD. Trimming stripped 5 bases from V and 1 base from J, with 5 bases between. This CDR3 region has 12 residues. This CDR3 reads CATSAFSYEQYF. CDR3 bases: TGTGCCACCAGTGCCTTTTCCTACGAGCAGTACTTC.

The chain couples TRBV15 to TRBJ1-3; D possibly corresponds to TRBD1 (6 bases). Germline CDR1 reads LNHNV; CDR2 reads YYDKDF (reference sequence). V lost 1 base and J 0 bases, leaving 7 bases between the germline ends. The CDR3 sequence is 15 residues long. The CDR3: CATSRAGDSGNTIYF. In DNA form, the CDR3 reads TGTGCCACCAGCAGAGCAGGGGACTCTGGAAACACCATATATTTT.

This sequence joins TRBV19 and TRBJ1-6, with D hard to call. The CDR3 is 15 amino acids. Germline-derived CDR1 and CDR2 are LNHDA and SQIVND (reference sequence). Trimming took off 9 bases at V and 12 bases at J, with 24 bases between the two ends. CDR3 DNA: TGTGCCAGCCAAGGGAGGGAGATCCTCGAGGAACCCCTCCACTTT. Translating gives CASQGREILEEPLHF.

J is TRBJ2-6 and V is TRBV6-5; unclear D gene. V lost 0 bases and J 0 bases, leaving 6 bases between the germline ends. The germline V gene encodes CDR1 MNHEY and CDR2 SVGAGI. This CDR3 region has 16 residues. The CDR3 spells CASSYSETSGANVLTF. The DNA for the CDR3 is TGTGCCAGCAGTTACTCGGAGACCTCTGGGGCCAACGTCCTGACTTTC.

Details on this clone: Here the CDR3 omits its conserved ending phenylalanine or tryptophan, so a read error is the likely source. The DNA is left out, because the CDR3 cannot be placed on it with certainty; the CDR3 is given as TCRdb lists it. V is TRBV3-1 (or the pseudogene TRBV3-2) and J is TRBJ2-7; TRBD2 is taken as the D call from the table, unchecked against the DNA. Germline V CDR1 and CDR2: LGHDT, YNNKEL (reference sequence). The CDR3 is 11 amino acids long, termini counted. CDR3 protein: CASSQEKFGGL.

The gene calls are TRBV5-1 and TRBJ1-5; D is possibly TRBD1 (5 bases). This CDR3 has 13 amino acids. Germline assignment: CDR1 SGHRS and CDR2 YFSETQ. Trimming shortened V by 0 bases and J by 5 bases, and 6 bases separated the two germline ends. The CDR3, as DNA: TGCGCCAGCAGCTTGGTAGGGGATCAGCCCCAGCATTTT. Translated, it gives CASSLVGDQPQHF.

The rearrangement uses TRBV19 and TRBJ1-5, with a weak D call TRBD1 (6 bases). V lost 6 bases and J 11 bases, leaving 23 bases between the germline ends. The CDR3 has 15 amino acids. Germline loops: CDR1 LNHDA, CDR2 SQIVND (reference sequence). CDR3 amino acids: CASSFLGGGQRSQHF. The CDR3, as DNA: TGTGCCAGTAGCTTCCTCGGCGGGGGGCAGAGGTCCCAGCATTTT.

The V call is TRBV6-5, the J call TRBJ2-2, with 7 nucleotides matching TRBD1. The trim removed 6 bases at V and 3 bases at J, leaving 4 bases unmatched. From germline, CDR1 is MNHEY and CDR2 SVGAGI. CDR3 length equals 14 residues. This chain's CDR3 is CASRRQGYTGELFF. DNA for the CDR3: TGTGCCAGCAGAAGACAGGGCTACACCGGGGAGCTGTTTTTT.

This clone was seen just once. The chain couples TRBV7-8 to TRBJ1-5; 9 positions match TRBD1. Germline values: CDR1 SGHVS, CDR2 FQNEAQ. J lost 2 bases, V lost 2 bases, and 16 bases had no gene match. The CDR3 loop spans 20 amino acids. In DNA form, the CDR3 reads TGTGCCAGCAGCTTAAAATTCGGGACAGGGAATAATGGAGGCAATCAGCCCCAGCATTTT. As protein: CASSLKFGTGNNGGNQPQHF.

The chain recombines TRBV7-8 with TRBJ2-7, with D perhaps matching TRBD1 (5 bases). V shed 1 base and J shed 3 bases, with 13 bases lying between them. Germline CDR1 SGHVS, CDR2 FQNEAQ. CDR3 length: 15 residues. The CDR3 protein is CASSLVASRVYEQYF. The CDR3 DNA reads as TGTGCCAGCAGCTTAGTAGCCTCCAGGGTCTACGAGCAGTACTTC.

This rearrangement joins TRBV5-6 to TRBJ2-5; the D gene is possibly TRBD2 (5 bases). The CDR3 runs 13 residues. Germline CDR1 SGHDT, CDR2 YYEEEE. V was clipped by 0 bases and J by 6 bases, with 9 bases between them. The CDR3 nucleotides are TGTGCCAGCAGCTTGGGGACTCGACAGACCCAGTACTTC. It specifies CASSLGTRQTQYF.

The chain has TRBV2 and TRBJ2-3, with TRBD2 identical over 8 bases. In germline, CDR1 is SNHLY, CDR2 FYNNEI. CDR3 length equals 17 residues. The ends lost 11 bases at V and 6 bases at J; junction bases unmatched: 22. The CDR3 nucleotides are TGTGCCCGAGGACCCTTGGTTATTAGCGGGACGAAGGATACGCAGTATTTT. It encodes CARGPLVISGTKDTQYF.

Remarks on this clone: The sample holds other DNA sequences that translate to the same CDR3. The genes are TRBV12-3 or TRBV12-4 and TRBJ1-1; D remains ambiguous. The CDR3 has 11 amino acids. Trimming cost V 3 bases and J 7 bases, with 6 bases left between them. Written as DNA, the CDR3 is TGTGCCAGCAGTTTGTTGAGTGAAGCTTTCTTT. This sequence encodes CASSLLSEAFF.

The chain uses TRBV5-4 and TRBJ2-5, with 8 bases aligning to TRBD2. Germline CDR1 is SGHNT and CDR2 is YYREEE (reference sequence). The CDR3 runs 15 residues. With V trimmed by 1 base and J by 4 bases, 6 bases remained unmatched. The CDR3 loop is CASSLPGLASETQYF. CDR3 bases: TGTGCCAGCAGCTTGCCCGGACTAGCCTCAGAGACCCAGTACTTC.